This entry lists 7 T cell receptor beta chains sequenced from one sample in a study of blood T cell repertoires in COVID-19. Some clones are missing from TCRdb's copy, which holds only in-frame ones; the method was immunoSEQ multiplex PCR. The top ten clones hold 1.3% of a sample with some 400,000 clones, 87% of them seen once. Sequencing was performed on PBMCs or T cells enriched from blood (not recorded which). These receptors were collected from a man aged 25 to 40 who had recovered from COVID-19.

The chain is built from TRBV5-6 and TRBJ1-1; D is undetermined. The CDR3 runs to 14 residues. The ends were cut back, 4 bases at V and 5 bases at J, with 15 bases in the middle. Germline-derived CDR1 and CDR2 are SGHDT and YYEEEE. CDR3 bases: TGTGCCAGCAGCCCCGAGGCTTCGGGAACTGAAGCTTTCTTT. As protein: CASSPEASGTEAFF. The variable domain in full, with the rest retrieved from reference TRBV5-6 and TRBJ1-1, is DAGVTQSPTHLIKTRGQQVTLRCSPKSGHDTVSWYQQALGQGPQFIFQYYEEEERQRGNFPDRFSGHQFPNYSSELNVNALLLGDSALYLCASSPEASGTEAFFGQGTRLTVV.

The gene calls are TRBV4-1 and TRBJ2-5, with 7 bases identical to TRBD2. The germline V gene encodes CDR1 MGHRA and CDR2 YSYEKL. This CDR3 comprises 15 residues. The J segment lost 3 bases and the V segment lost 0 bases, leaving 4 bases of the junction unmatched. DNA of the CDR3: TGCGCCAGCAGCCAAGATGGGGCGGGGGAAGAGACCCAGTACTTC. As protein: CASSQDGAGEETQYF.

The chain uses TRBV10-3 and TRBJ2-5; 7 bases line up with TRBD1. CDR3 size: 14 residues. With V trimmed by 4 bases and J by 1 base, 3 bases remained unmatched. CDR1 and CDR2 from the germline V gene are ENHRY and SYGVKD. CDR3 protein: CAISGQGFQETQYF. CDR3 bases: TGTGCCATCAGTGGACAGGGCTTCCAAGAGACCCAGTACTTC.

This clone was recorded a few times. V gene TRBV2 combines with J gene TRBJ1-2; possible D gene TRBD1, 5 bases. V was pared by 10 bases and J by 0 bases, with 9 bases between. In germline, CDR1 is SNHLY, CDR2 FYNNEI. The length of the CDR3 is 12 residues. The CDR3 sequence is CAKTDTNYGYTF. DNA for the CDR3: TGTGCCAAGACAGACACTAACTATGGCTACACCTTC.

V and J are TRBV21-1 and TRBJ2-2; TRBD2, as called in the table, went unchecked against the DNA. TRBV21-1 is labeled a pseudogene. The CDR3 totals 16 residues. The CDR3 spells CASSKAQEGGTGELFF. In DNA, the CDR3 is TGTGCCAGCAGCAAAGCGCAGGAGGGTGGCACCGGGGAGCTGTTTTTT.

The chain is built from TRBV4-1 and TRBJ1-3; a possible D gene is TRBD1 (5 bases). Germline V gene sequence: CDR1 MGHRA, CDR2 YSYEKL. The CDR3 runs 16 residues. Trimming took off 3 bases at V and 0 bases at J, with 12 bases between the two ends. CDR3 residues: CASSQSPGNSGNTIYF. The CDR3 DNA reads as TGCGCCAGCAGCCAGTCTCCAGGGAACTCTGGAAACACCATATATTTT.

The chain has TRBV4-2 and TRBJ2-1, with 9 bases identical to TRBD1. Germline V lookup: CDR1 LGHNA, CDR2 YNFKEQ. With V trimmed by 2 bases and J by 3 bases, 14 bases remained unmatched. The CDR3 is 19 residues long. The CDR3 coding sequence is TGTGCCAGCAGCCAAACCGAACGAATCCGGGACAGGGACTACAATGAGCAGTTCTTC. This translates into CASSQTERIRDRDYNEQFF.